A single sample is the source of the 29 T cell receptor beta chains below, sequenced in a study of vaccination and CD4 T cells after COVID-19. The treatment is: approximately nine-day PBMC culture with coronavirus spike peptide pools or control peptides (ViraFEST assay). The Oncomine TCR Beta short-read assay was what sequenced the DNA obtained from cultured CD4+ T cells. Each CDR3 protein gets one entry after TCRdb re-called the PCR reads with MiXCR. Of approximately 12,000 distinct CDR3 sequences in the sample, 38% were seen once. The antigens for these receptors are not known. What was sequenced was cultured CD4+ T cells from blood. Receptors originate from a human donor with COVID-19.

The chain carries TRBV7-9 and TRBJ2-1, with 14 bases matching TRBD2. Looked up from germline, CDR1 is SEHNR and CDR2 is FQNEAQ (reference sequence). Trimming cost V 5 bases and J 15 bases; bases outside gene matches: 9. The CDR3 consists of 14 residues. As DNA, the CDR3 is TGTGCCAGCAGCCCCGGGACTAGCGGGGGCCCTGGGTTCTTC. Protein: CASSPGTSGGPGFF.

A few counts support this clonotype. The rearrangement joins TRBV15 to TRBJ2-7; 8 bases line up with TRBD1. This CDR3 contains 13 residues. The junction had 8 bases not matched to a gene; V was cut back by 8 bases and J by 5 bases. The germline V gene encodes CDR1 LNHNV and CDR2 YYDKDF (reference sequence). The CDR3 reads CATGQGDLDEQYF. CDR3 sequence (DNA): TGTGCCACCGGACAGGGAGATCTGGACGAGCAGTACTTC.

V usage is TRBV11-2 and J usage is TRBJ2-5; no clear D gene. This CDR3 comprises 14 residues. Germline V CDR1 and CDR2: SGHAT, FQNNGV. With 4 bases removed from V and 7 bases from J, the gap between germline ends came to 16 bases. The CDR3 is CASSSVGASRTQYF. For the CDR3, the DNA is TGTGCCAGCAGCTCAGTAGGCGCCTCCAGGACCCAGTACTTC.

The chain joins TRBV7-2 to TRBJ1-5; 7 bases line up with TRBD1. V lost 0 bases to trimming and J lost 3 bases; unmatched junction nucleotides: 5. CDR3 length: 16 amino acids. Per germline, CDR1 SGHTA and CDR2 FQGNSA. The CDR3 DNA follows: TGTGCCAGCAGCTTAGCGGAGACAGGGCCCAATCAGCCCCAGCATTTT. Residues: CASSLAETGPNQPQHF.

This clonotype is medium-sized. The chain joins TRBV20-1 to TRBJ1-5; 9 positions agree with TRBD1. The length of the CDR3 is 12 residues. CDR1 DFQATT and CDR2 SNEGSKA come from the germline V gene (reference sequence). The chain's CDR3 is CIRTGDYQPQHF. The CDR3 region has the DNA TGCATTAGGACAGGGGATTATCAGCCCCAGCATTTT.

This rearrangement joins TRBV5-4 to TRBJ2-3, with 7 nucleotides matching TRBD1. Unmatched junction bases numbered 3, after V lost 0 bases and J lost 2 bases. The CDR3 runs 15 residues. Germline loops: CDR1 SGHNT, CDR2 YYREEE (reference sequence). DNA for the CDR3: TGTGCCAGCAGCTTGGAGGGGGCCACCACAGATACGCAGTATTTT. Translated: CASSLEGATTDTQYF.

This chain connects TRBV7-9 to TRBJ1-2, with 10 nucleotides matching TRBD1. With V trimmed by 5 bases and J by 8 bases, 5 bases remained unmatched. Germline values: CDR1 SEHNR, CDR2 FQNEAQ (reference sequence). CDR3 size: 13 residues. Here the CDR3 reads CASSRDRGPGYTF. For the CDR3, the DNA is TGTGCCAGCAGCCGGGACAGGGGACCCGGCTACACCTTC.

The chain recombines TRBV28 with TRBJ1-1, with D tentatively TRBD1 (6 bases). V shed 3 bases and J shed 6 bases, with 14 bases lying between them. The germline CDR1 and CDR2 sequences are MDHEN and SYDVKM. The CDR3 is 14 amino acids. CDR3 loop: CASSLGGGGAEAFF. CDR3 sequence (DNA): TGTGCCAGCAGTTTGGGAGGGGGGGGCGCTGAAGCTTTCTTT.

The chain is built from TRBV7-2 and TRBJ1-3; no reliable D call. Looked up from germline, CDR1 is SGHTA and CDR2 is FQGNSA. V was pared by 6 bases and J by 0 bases, with 9 bases between. There are 14 residues in the CDR3. In nucleotides, the CDR3 is TGTGCCAGCAGGAGAGTTGTCTCTGGAAACACCATATATTTT. Its translation is CASRRVVSGNTIYF.

This chain connects TRBV20-1 to TRBJ2-5, with 8 bases that match TRBD2. Trimming cost V 3 bases and J 1 base; bases outside gene matches: 4. CDR1 is DFQATT, CDR2 SNEGSKA, per germline (reference sequence). There are 14 residues in the CDR3. The CDR3 coding sequence is TGCAGTGCTAGCCCTAGCGGGCCCCAAGAGACCCAGTACTTC. Residues: CSASPSGPQETQYF.

This clonotype was recorded a few times. The rearrangement links TRBV20-1 to TRBJ1-1, with unresolved D. The CDR3 runs 15 residues. CDR1 is DFQATT, CDR2 SNEGSKA, per germline (reference sequence). Between the trimmed V and J ends, which lost 3 bases and 4 bases, there was a span of 18 bases. This CDR3 reads CSARGMQTKGTEAFF. DNA for the CDR3: TGCAGTGCTAGGGGTATGCAGACCAAAGGCACTGAAGCTTTCTTT.

The sample holds one count of this clonotype. The CDR3 loop is CASSLRLAGGPGTTQYF. In DNA form, the CDR3 reads TGTGCCAGCAGCCTCCGACTAGCGGGGGGACCCGGAACTACGCAGTATTTT. The V and J genes are TRBV7-2 and TRBJ2-3, with 13 bases that match TRBD2. Unmatched junction bases numbered 13, after V lost 5 bases and J lost 8 bases. The germline V gene has CDR1 SGHTA and CDR2 FQGNSA. The CDR3 extends over 17 amino acids.

Relative to its sample, this clonotype is medium-sized. CDR3 sequence reads: CASKEYSSSTDTQYF. Here the CDR3 DNA reads TGCGCCAGCAAGGAATACAGTTCTAGCACAGATACGCAGTATTTT. The chain links TRBV5-1 to TRBJ2-3; D unclear. The CDR3 has 15 residues. Trimming took 6 bases from V and 0 from J, leaving 14 bases between them. In germline, CDR1 is SGHRS, CDR2 YFSETQ.

This clonotype was found a few times. This chain connects TRBV19 to TRBJ2-3; 14 positions match TRBD2. Per the germline V gene, CDR1 is LNHDA and CDR2 is SQIVND (reference sequence). The CDR3 sequence is 18 residues long. V lost 4 bases, J lost 3 bases, and 9 bases stayed unmatched. CDR3 nucleotide sequence: TGTGCCAGTAGTAGACTAGCGGGGGGGCTGTTGGCTACAGATACGCAGTATTTT. Residues: CASSRLAGGLLATDTQYF.

V gene TRBV28 combines with J gene TRBJ2-3, with 8 bases matching TRBD1. The germline gives CDR1 MDHEN, CDR2 SYDVKM. Trimming removed 6 bases from V and 5 bases from J; junction bases left unmatched: 16. This CDR3 is 17 amino acids long. CDR3 residues: CASSPRQGQPFGDTQYF. CDR3 nucleotide sequence: TGTGCCAGCAGCCCGAGACAGGGGCAACCATTCGGAGATACGCAGTATTTT.

This clonotype was found a few times. The gene calls are TRBV25-1 and TRBJ2-1, with TRBD2 as a possible D gene (5 bases). CDR1 and CDR2 (germline): MGHDK, SYGVNS. The CDR3 has 14 amino acids. Trimming took off 5 bases at V and 0 bases at J, with 8 bases between the two ends. CDR3 DNA: TGTGCCAGCAGTTCGACTAACTCCTACAATGAGCAGTTCTTC. As protein: CASSSTNSYNEQFF.

V usage is TRBV6-5 and J usage is TRBJ1-5, with 11 positions matching TRBD1. Germline CDR1 MNHEY, CDR2 SVGAGI. Trimming removed 4 bases from V and 7 bases from J; junction bases left unmatched: 9. This CDR3 has 16 residues. CDR3 nucleotides: TGTGCCAGCAGTTCCCCCGCCGGACAGGGGGCACAGCCCCAGCATTTT. Amino acid sequence: CASSSPAGQGAQPQHF.

The chain carries TRBV6-1 and TRBJ2-2; TRBD1 matches at 7 bases. V trimming: 5 bases; J trimming: 1 base; junction bases outside the gene matches: 10. Per the germline V gene, CDR1 is MNHNS and CDR2 is SASEGT. This CDR3 has 17 amino acids. This chain's CDR3 is CASSPILAGGNTGELFF. CDR3 in DNA: TGTGCCAGCAGTCCAATCTTGGCAGGGGGGAACACCGGGGAGCTGTTTTTT.

V is TRBV6-1 and J is TRBJ1-1, with a tentative D call TRBD1 (5 bases). V dropped 6 bases and J dropped 4 bases, with 12 bases sitting between them. CDR3 length: 13 residues. Germline CDR1 MNHNS, CDR2 SASEGT. CDR3 nucleotide sequence: TGTGCCAGCAGCGTAGGGGCGGGCACTGAAGCTTTCTTT. Translating it yields CASSVGAGTEAFF.

The table lists this clonotype with a few counts. The V and J genes are TRBV24-1 and TRBJ1-2; tentative D call: TRBD1 (5 bases). V was pared by 4 bases and J by 4 bases, with 15 bases between. Per the germline V gene, CDR1 is KGHDR and CDR2 is SFDVKD. This CDR3 is 15 amino acids long. The CDR3: CATSESGTHAYGYTF. For the CDR3, the DNA is TGTGCCACCAGTGAGTCGGGGACTCATGCCTATGGCTACACCTTC.

This clonotype was observed once. V and J are TRBV30 and TRBJ1-6; TRBD1 matches at 8 bases. V dropped 0 bases and J dropped 10; count of bases not matched to a gene: 5. CDR1 and CDR2 from the germline V gene are GTSNPN and SVGIG (reference sequence). The CDR3 runs 14 residues. The CDR3 spells CAWSVSGGLSPLHF. The CDR3 nucleotides read TGTGCCTGGAGTGTGTCAGGGGGCTTATCACCCCTCCACTTT.

This clonotype was observed a handful of times. The chain is built from TRBV7-3 and TRBJ2-3; D gene unclear. Per germline, CDR1 SGHTA and CDR2 FQGTGA. The CDR3 loop spans 11 amino acids. Trimming removed 5 bases at V and 4 bases at J, with 4 bases between. CDR3 sequence reads: CASSLADTQYF. The CDR3 DNA is TGTGCCAGCAGCCTAGCAGATACGCAGTATTTT. The full variable domain, in which reference TRBV7-3 and TRBJ2-3 provide the parts outside the CDR3, is GAGVSQTPSNKVTEKGKYVELRCDPISGHTALYWYRQSLGQGPEFLIYFQGTGAADDSGLPNDRFFAVRPEGSVSTLKIQRTERGDSAVYLCASSLADTQYFGPGTRLTVL.

J is TRBJ2-7 and V is TRBV10-3; 7 bases match TRBD2. Germline V gene sequence: CDR1 ENHRY, CDR2 SYGVKD. The CDR3 extends over 15 amino acids. The V segment lost 4 bases and the J segment 5 bases; nucleotides outside the gene matches: 11. The CDR3 DNA is TGTGCCATCAGTGCTAGTAAACTGGGGGGGGACGAGCAGTACTTC. Translation: CAISASKLGGDEQYF.

The chain uses TRBV5-4 and TRBJ2-5; 13 positions match TRBD2. This CDR3 is built from 16 residues. Germline CDR1 is SGHNT and CDR2 is YYREEE (reference sequence). With 0 bases clipped from V and 6 bases from J, the junction kept 5 bases outside the gene matches. The CDR3 DNA sequence: TGTGCCAGCAGCTTGGAGGGACTAGCGGGGCGCCAGACCCAGTACTTC. The encoded protein is CASSLEGLAGRQTQYF.

This clonotype was observed a handful of times. The chain is built from TRBV6-2 or TRBV6-3 and TRBJ1-5, with a weak D call TRBD1 (6 bases). Looked up from germline, CDR1 is MNHEY and CDR2 is SVGEGT. The CDR3 contains 16 residues. Trimming left V 4 bases short and J 5 bases short, with 18 bases between. CDR3 amino acids: CASSSPGHPQDQPQHF. CDR3 nucleotide sequence: TGTGCCAGCAGTTCCCCGGGACACCCACAGGATCAGCCCCAGCATTTT.

The chain links TRBV7-2 to TRBJ2-1, with a tentative D call TRBD2 (5 bases). V was pared by 2 bases and J by 2 bases, with 16 bases between. Germline CDR1 is SGHTA and CDR2 is FQGNSA. The CDR3 length is 17 residues. In nucleotides, the CDR3 is TGTGCCAGCAGCTTAAGAAGGGTGGACTGGACCTACAATGAGCAGTTCTTC. Amino acids: CASSLRRVDWTYNEQFF.

V usage is TRBV27 and J usage is TRBJ1-4; D unresolved. The germline V gene encodes CDR1 MNHEY and CDR2 SMNVEV (reference sequence). This CDR3 spans 13 amino acids. The V end lost 10 bases, the J end lost 8 bases, and 17 bases lay between the germline ends. CDR3 loop: CANGRSTSEKLFF. In DNA form, the CDR3 reads TGTGCCAATGGCAGGTCCACGAGCGAAAAACTGTTTTTT.

Comments on this clonotype: Because the CDR3 is missing its conserved closing phenylalanine or tryptophan, this is likely a read error. V gene TRBV19 combines with J gene TRBJ1-6; 7 nucleotides match TRBD1. V lost 2 bases to trimming and J lost 4 bases; unmatched junction nucleotides: 8. This CDR3 has 17 amino acids. The germline gives CDR1 LNHDA, CDR2 SQIVND (reference sequence). The chain's CDR3 is CASSIIGPGGYNSPLHS. The CDR3 DNA reads TGTGCCAGTAGTATAATCGGGCCAGGGGGATATAATTCACCCCTCCACTCT.

This clonotype is categorized as large. V is TRBV21-1 and J is TRBJ2-5; the table assigns TRBD1, which was not confirmed against the DNA. TRBV21-1 is shown as a pseudogene. The CDR3 consists of 15 residues. The chain's CDR3 is CASSKYRVPQETQYF. The CDR3 DNA reads as TGTGCCAGCAGCAAATACAGGGTTCCCCAAGAGACCCAGTACTTC.